Detailed here is one T cell receptor beta chain. Its recognized antigen is unknown. Base qualities are not at hand, and no much larger clone is one base apart. This specimen belongs to a study of blood T cell repertoires in COVID-19 (dated by TCRdb to between 2020 and 2021). About the full investigation: Samples from collaborators originated in the United States, Italy and Spain and spanned both the acute and convalescent phases of COVID-19. The prospective study material was composed of cDNA or gDNA derived from T cells, B-cell-depleted T cells, or PBMCs. Deeply sampled blood TCRbeta repertoires from subjects exposed to, actively infected with, or recovered from COVID-19 were included in the dataset. The repertoires were released in a freely available public database meant as a resource for research on the immune response to SARS-CoV-2. The samples were drawn from the first 160 participants of the ongoing ImmuneRACE study and from over a thousand subjects provided by 6 global collaborators. A de-identified subject ID, COVID-19 status, age in years and sex were almost always included in the sample metadata. Where available, HLA class I and class II types were taken from metadata supplied by the sample provider and were not determined by assay-based typing. Broader findings and caveats from the paper: How much clinical and demographic metadata was included differed by source and by participant, and the metadata was provided uncurated.

Whole blood was collected in K2EDTA tubes by collaborating institutions according to the institutions' own protocols. Collaborator samples were shipped for TCRbeta analysis as frozen whole blood, isolated PBMCs, or DNA extracted from either sample type. The germline V gene gives CDR1 as SGHVS and CDR2 as FNYEAQ. Clipping removes 5 bases from V and 6 bases from J, with 5 as the unmatched junction base count. From the cysteine up to the phenylalanine, the CDR3 has a length of 15 residues. The entry retains the CDR3 DNA only, 45 bases that are in frame from base 1. TCRbeta CDR3 regions were amplified from genomic DNA using the immunoSEQ Assay, a bias-controlled multiplex PCR. The paper's processing steps were these. The number of nucleated cells in each sample was estimated from the amplification of reference gene primers within the assay. To quantify the absolute abundance of each unique TCRbeta CDR3 rearrangement, sequence reads were collapsed and filtered. For each sample, productive Simpson clonality was calculated as the square root of Simpson's diversity index across productive rearrangements. TCRdb mirrors the immuneACCESS table, restricted to in-frame sequences. Some clones are absent from its copies; in checked studies, under half trace to an unresolved V gene, and the reason for the others is unknown. V, J and clone size reflect that table, while D and trimming were determined from the DNA. The sample table records 200,000 to 250,000 clones; approximately 82% of these occur just once. 1.5% to 2% of the sample comes from the top ten.

The receptor was derived from a woman of 80 years or more with acute or convalescent COVID-19. The sample consisted of peripheral blood. The chain uses TRBV7-6 and TRBJ1-6; 9 central bases correspond to TRBD1. The CDR3 region reads CASSPRQGGNSPLHF. The DNA sequence reads TGTGCCAGCAGCCCCAGACAGGGGGGTAATTCACCCCTCCACTTT.